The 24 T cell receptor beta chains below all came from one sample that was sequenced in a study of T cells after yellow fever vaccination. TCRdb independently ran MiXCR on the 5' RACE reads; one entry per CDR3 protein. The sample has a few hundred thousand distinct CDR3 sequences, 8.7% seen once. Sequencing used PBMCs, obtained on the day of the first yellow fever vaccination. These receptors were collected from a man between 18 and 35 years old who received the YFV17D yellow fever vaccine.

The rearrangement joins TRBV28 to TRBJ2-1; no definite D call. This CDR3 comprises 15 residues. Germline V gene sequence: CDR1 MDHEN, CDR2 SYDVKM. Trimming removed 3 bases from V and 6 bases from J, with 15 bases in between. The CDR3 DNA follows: TGTGCCAGCAGTTTCGTACAGCTGGTCGGCAATGAGCAGTTCTTC. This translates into CASSFVQLVGNEQFF. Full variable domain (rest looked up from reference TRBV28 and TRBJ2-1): DVKVTQSSRYLVKRTGEKVFLECVQDMDHENMFWYRQDPGLGLRLIYFSYDVKMKEKGDIPEGYSVSREKKERFSLILESASTNQTSMYLCASSFVQLVGNEQFFGPGTRLTVL.

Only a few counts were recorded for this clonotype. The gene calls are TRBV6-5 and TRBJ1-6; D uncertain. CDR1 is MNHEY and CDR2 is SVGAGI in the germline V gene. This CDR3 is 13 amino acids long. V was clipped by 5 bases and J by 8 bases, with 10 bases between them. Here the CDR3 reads CASSTLTYSPLHF. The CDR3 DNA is TGTGCCAGCAGTACTCTGACTTATTCACCCCTCCACTTT.

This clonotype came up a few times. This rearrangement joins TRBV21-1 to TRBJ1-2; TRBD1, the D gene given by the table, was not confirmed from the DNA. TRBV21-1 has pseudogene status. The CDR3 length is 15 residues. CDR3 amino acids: CASSKAPGSNYGYTF. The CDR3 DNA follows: TGTGCCAGCAGCAAAGCGCCAGGGTCCAACTATGGCTACACCTTC.

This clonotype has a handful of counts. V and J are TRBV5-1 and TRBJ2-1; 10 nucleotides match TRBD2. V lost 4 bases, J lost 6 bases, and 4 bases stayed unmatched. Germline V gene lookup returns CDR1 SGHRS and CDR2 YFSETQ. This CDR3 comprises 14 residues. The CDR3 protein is CASSTRLAGNEQFF. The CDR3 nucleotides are TGCGCCAGCAGCACCCGACTAGCGGGCAATGAGCAGTTCTTC.

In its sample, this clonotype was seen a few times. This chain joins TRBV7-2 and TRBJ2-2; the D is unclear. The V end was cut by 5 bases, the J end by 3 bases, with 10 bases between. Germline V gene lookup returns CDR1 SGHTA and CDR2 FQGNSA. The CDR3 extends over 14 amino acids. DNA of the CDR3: TGTGCCAGCAGCCTAACAAGGGACACCGGGGAGCTGTTTTTT. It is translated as CASSLTRDTGELFF.

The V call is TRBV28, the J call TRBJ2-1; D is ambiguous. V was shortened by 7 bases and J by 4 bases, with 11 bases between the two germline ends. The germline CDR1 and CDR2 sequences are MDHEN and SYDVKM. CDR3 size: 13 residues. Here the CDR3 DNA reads TGTGCCAGCACCCAGGCCCGATACAATGAGCAGTTCTTC. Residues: CASTQARYNEQFF.

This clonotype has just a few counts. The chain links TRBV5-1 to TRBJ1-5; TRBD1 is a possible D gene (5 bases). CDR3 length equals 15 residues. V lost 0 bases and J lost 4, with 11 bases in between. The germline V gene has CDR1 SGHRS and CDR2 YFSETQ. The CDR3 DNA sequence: TGCGCCAGCAGCTTGGGGCAGGGTCTTAATCAGCCCCAGCATTTT. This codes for CASSLGQGLNQPQHF.

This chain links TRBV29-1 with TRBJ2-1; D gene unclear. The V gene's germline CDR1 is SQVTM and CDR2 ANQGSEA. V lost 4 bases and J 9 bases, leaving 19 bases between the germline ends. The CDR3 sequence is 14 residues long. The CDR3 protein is CSVASRPVIREQFF. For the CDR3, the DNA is TGCAGCGTTGCGTCCCGTCCAGTTATACGTGAGCAGTTCTTC.

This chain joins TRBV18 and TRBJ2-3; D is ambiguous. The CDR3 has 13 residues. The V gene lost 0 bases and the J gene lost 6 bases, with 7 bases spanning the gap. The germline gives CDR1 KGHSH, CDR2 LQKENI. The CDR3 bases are TGTGCCAGCTCACCACCCAGTCCTGATACGCAGTATTTT. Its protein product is CASSPPSPDTQYF.

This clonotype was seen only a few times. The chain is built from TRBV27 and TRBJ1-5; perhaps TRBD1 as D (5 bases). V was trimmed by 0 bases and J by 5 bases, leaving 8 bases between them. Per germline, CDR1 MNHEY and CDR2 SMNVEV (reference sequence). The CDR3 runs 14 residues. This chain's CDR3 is CASSLSSGHQPQHF. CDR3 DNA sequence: TGTGCCAGCAGTTTATCGTCAGGGCATCAGCCCCAGCATTTT.

CDR3 protein: CAITGGLPVSGNTIYF. DNA of the CDR3: TGTGCCATCACTGGGGGACTCCCGGTCTCTGGAAACACCATATATTTT. This rearrangement joins TRBV10-3 to TRBJ1-3; D may be TRBD1 (5 bases). Trimming left V 7 bases short and J 0 bases short, with 16 bases between. Looked up from germline, CDR1 is ENHRY and CDR2 is SYGVKD. CDR3 length: 16 amino acids.

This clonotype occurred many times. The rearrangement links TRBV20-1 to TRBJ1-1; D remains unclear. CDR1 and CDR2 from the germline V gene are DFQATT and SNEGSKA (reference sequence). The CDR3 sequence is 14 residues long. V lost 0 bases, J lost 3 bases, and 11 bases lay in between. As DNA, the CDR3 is TGCAGTGCTAGAGAGGACGGATCCTACACTGAAGCTTTCTTT. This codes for CSAREDGSYTEAFF.

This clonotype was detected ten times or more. The CDR3 sequence: CASSQGGRYTDTQYF. In DNA, the CDR3 is TGCGCCAGCAGCCAAGGTGGCAGGTACACAGATACGCAGTATTTT. The rearrangement joins TRBV4-3 to TRBJ2-3; D gene ambiguous. This CDR3 region has 15 residues. Germline V gives CDR1 LGHNA, CDR2 YSLEER. Trimming pared 1 base from V and 2 bases from J, leaving 10 bases between.

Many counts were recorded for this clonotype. This chain's CDR3 is CASSHGAPGDTQYF. The CDR3 DNA sequence: TGTGCCAGCAGCCATGGCGCTCCGGGGGATACGCAGTATTTT. V usage is TRBV3-1 and J usage is TRBJ2-3; D may be TRBD2 (5 bases). Germline-derived CDR1 and CDR2 are LGHDT and YNNKEL (reference sequence). Trimming pared 3 bases from V and 6 bases from J, leaving 13 bases between. There are 14 residues in the CDR3.

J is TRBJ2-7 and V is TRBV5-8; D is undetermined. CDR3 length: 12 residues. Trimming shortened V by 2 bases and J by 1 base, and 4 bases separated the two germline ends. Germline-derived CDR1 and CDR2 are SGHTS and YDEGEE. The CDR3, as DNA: TGTGCCAGCAGCTTTGGGTCCTACGAGCAGTACGTC. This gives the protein CASSFGSYEQYV.

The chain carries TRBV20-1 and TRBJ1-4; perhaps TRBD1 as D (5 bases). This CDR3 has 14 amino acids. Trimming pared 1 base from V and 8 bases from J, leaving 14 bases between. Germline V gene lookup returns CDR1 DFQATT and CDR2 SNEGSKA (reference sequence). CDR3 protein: CSARGSGRGEKLFF. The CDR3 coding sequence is TGCAGTGCTAGAGGGTCAGGAAGGGGCGAAAAACTGTTTTTT.

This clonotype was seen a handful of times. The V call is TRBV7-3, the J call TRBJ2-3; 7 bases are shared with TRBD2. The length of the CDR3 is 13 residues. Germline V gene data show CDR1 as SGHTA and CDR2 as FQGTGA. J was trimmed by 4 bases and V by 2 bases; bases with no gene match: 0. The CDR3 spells CASSLREADTQYF. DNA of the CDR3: TGTGCCAGCAGCTTACGGGAGGCAGATACGCAGTATTTT.

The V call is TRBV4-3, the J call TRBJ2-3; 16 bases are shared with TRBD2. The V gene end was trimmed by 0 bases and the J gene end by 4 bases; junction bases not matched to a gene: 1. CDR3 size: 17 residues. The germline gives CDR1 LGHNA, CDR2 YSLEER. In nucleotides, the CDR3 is TGCGCCAGCAGCCAAGAGGGACTAGCGGGGGGGCCAGATACGCAGTATTTT. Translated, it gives CASSQEGLAGGPDTQYF.

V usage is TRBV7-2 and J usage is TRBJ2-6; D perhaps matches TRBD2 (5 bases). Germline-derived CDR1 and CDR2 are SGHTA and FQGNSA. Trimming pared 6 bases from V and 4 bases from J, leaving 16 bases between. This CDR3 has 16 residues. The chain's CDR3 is CASSNGGLAGANVLTF. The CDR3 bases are TGTGCCAGCAGTAATGGAGGTCTCGCAGGGGCCAACGTCCTGACTTTC. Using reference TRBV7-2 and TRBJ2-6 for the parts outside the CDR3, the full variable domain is GAGVSQSPSNKVTEKGKDVELRCDPISGHTALYWYRQSLGQGLEFLIYFQGNSAPDKSGLPSDRFSAERTGGSVSTLTIQRTQQEDSAVYLCASSNGGLAGANVLTFGAGSRLTVL.

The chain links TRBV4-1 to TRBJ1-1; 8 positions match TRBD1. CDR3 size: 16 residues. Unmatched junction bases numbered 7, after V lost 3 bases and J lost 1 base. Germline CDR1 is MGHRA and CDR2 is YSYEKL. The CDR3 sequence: CASSHSPQGGNTEAFF. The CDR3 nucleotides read TGCGCCAGCAGCCACTCGCCACAGGGGGGGAACACTGAAGCTTTCTTT.

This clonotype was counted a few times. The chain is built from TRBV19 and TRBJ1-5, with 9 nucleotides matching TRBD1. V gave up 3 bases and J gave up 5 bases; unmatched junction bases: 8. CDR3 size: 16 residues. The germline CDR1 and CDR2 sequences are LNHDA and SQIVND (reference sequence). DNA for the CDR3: TGTGCCAGTAGTATTAGCCGACAGGGGGGTTATCAGCCCCAGCATTTT. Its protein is CASSISRQGGYQPQHF. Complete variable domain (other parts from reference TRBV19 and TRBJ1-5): DGGITQSPKYLFRKEGQNVTLSCEQNLNHDAMYWYRQDPGQGLRLIYYSQIVNDFQKGDIAEGYSVSREKKESFPLTVTSAQKNPTAFYLCASSISRQGGYQPQHFGDGTRLSIL.

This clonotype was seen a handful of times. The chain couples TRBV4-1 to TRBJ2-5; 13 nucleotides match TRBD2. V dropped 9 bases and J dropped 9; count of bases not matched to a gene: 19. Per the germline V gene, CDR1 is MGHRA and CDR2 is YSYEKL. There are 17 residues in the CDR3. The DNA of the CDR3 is TGCGCCAGGGCGCGGACGACTAGCGGGGGGCCCCCAGGGTCCCAGTACTTC. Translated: CARARTTSGGPPGSQYF.

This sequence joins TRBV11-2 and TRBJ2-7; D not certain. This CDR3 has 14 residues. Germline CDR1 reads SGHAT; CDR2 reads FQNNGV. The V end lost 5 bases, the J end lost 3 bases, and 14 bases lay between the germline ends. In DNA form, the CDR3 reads TGTGCCAGCAGCGAAGGACGGGCCGACTACGAGCAGTACTTC. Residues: CASSEGRADYEQYF.

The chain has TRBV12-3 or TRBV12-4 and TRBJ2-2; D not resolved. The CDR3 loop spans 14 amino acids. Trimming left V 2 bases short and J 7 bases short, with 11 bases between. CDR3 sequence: CASSLRGPGGELFF. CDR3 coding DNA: TGTGCCAGCAGTTTAAGAGGACCGGGCGGGGAGCTGTTTTTT.